Listed below are T cell receptor beta chains from one sample, sequenced in a study of T cell responses to AZD1222 COVID-19 vaccine. Method: immunoSEQ multiplex PCR; TCRdb's copy keeps in-frame clones and lacks some. The sample yields 200,000 or so clones, about nine tenths seen once. The sample consisted of peripheral blood, taken on day 0 of MenACWY control vaccination. Receptors originate from an adult in good health. CDR3s include the opening cysteine and the closing phenylalanine or tryptophan. The D gene is left open where the match is weak. Not every row has a clone size; where given, it reads once, few, many or a size class.

CDR3aa	CDR3nt	v_gene	abundance	j_gene	d_gene
CASSQNPSEAFF	TGTGCCAGCAGCCAGAACCCAAGCGAAGCTTTCTTT	TRBV3-1/TRBV3-2	NA	TRBJ1-1	NA
CASSFNGQETQYF	TGTGCCAGCAGCTTTAACGGACAAGAGACCCAGTACTTC	TRBV7-2	NA	TRBJ2-5	NA
CASSLGQDYGYTF	TGTGCCAGCAGCTTGGGACAGGACTATGGCTACACCTTC	TRBV12-3/TRBV12-4	NA	TRBJ1-2	TRBD1
CATSDSRGLGETQYF	TGTGCCACCAGTGATTCCAGGGGGCTAGGAGAGACCCAGTACTTC	TRBV24-1	NA	TRBJ2-5	TRBD1
CASSSRPSGYTF	TGTGCCAGCAGTTCCCGGCCCAGTGGCTACACCTTC	TRBV2	once	TRBJ1-2	NA
CSANVPRSFDTQYF	TGCAGCGCAAACGTCCCGAGGTCTTTCGATACGCAGTATTTT	TRBV29-1	NA	TRBJ2-3	NA
CASSPTTSSPYEQYF	TGTGCCAGCAGCCCAACGACTAGCAGCCCCTACGAGCAGTACTTC	TRBV3-1/TRBV3-2	NA	TRBJ2-7	TRBD2
CASSQGVLAGGPDTQYF	TGTGCCAGCAGCCAAGGTGTCCTAGCGGGGGGGCCGGATACGCAGTATTTT	TRBV4-2	NA	TRBJ2-3	TRBD2
CASSLASGGSEKLFF	TGTGCCAGCAGCTTAGCTTCAGGGGGGAGCGAAAAACTGTTTTTT	TRBV7-9	NA	TRBJ1-4	TRBD1
CASRRGGPTNEKLFF	TGTGCCAGCAGGCGTGGCGGTCCAACTAATGAAAAACTGTTTTTT	TRBV6-5	NA	TRBJ1-4	NA
CASSRTGGVYEQYF	TGTGCCAGTAGTAGGACAGGGGGCGTCTACGAGCAGTACTTC	TRBV19	NA	TRBJ2-7	TRBD1